The present entry profiles one T cell receptor beta chain with its context. The data were taken from a study of blood T cells in healthy people across ages. PCR was performed a second time for about 7 to 11 cycles using a sample-barcoded 5' primer and a J-beta primer mix. TCRdb re-analysed the 5' RACE reads in MiXCR, keeping a single row per CDR3 protein. The table shows 700,000 to 900,000 distinct CDR3 sequences, with 50% to 65% occurring only once. This TCR was recovered from a man aged 80 or over in good health. The sequenced sample consisted of blood.

CDR3 bases: TGTGCCAGCAGCCAGGTGGAGGGGGATTCACCCCTCCACTTT. It is translated as CASSQVEGDSPLHF. The rearrangement links TRBV3-1 to TRBJ1-6; TRBD1 is a possible D gene (6 bases). The germline CDR1 and CDR2 sequences are LGHDT and YNNKEL (reference sequence). CDR3 length: 14 amino acids. Trimming took off 3 bases at V and 8 bases at J, with 11 bases between the two ends.